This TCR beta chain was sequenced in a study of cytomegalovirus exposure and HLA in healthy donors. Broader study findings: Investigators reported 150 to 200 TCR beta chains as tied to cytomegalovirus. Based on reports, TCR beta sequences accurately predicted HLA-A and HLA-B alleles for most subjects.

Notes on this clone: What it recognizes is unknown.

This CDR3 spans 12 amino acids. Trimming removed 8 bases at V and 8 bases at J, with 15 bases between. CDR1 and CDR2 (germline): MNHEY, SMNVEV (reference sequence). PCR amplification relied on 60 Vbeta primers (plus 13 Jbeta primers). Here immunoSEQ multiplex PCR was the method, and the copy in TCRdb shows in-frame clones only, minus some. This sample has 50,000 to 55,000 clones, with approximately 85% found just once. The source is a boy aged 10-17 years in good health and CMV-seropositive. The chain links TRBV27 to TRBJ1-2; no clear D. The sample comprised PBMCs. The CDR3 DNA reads TGTGCCAGCGGTAGTTGGGGAGAAGGCTACACCTTC. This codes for CASGSWGEGYTF.